This TCR beta chain was obtained from a study of early T cells in non-severe SARS-CoV-2 infection. Germline CDR1 reads SQVTM; CDR2 reads ANQGSEA. The CDR3 runs 13 residues. The ends were cut back, 6 bases at V and 0 bases at J, with 9 bases in the middle. Via MiXCR, TCRdb re-called the 5' RACE reads, giving one row per CDR3 protein. This table has 70,000 or so distinct CDR3 sequences, roughly a tenth appearing once. To note about this clonotype: Its target is unknown.

Study results and caveats: VDJdb matching favored anti-spike CD8 responses, missing private and CD4 specificities.

The TCR comes from an adult who was a healthcare worker with PCR-confirmed SARS-CoV-2 infection or an uninfected control (not recorded which). Material: whole blood. The gene calls are TRBV29-1 and TRBJ2-1; D is unresolved. The CDR3 reads CSVPADSYNEQFF. The CDR3 nucleotides read TGCAGCGTGCCGGCGGACTCCTACAATGAGCAGTTCTTC.